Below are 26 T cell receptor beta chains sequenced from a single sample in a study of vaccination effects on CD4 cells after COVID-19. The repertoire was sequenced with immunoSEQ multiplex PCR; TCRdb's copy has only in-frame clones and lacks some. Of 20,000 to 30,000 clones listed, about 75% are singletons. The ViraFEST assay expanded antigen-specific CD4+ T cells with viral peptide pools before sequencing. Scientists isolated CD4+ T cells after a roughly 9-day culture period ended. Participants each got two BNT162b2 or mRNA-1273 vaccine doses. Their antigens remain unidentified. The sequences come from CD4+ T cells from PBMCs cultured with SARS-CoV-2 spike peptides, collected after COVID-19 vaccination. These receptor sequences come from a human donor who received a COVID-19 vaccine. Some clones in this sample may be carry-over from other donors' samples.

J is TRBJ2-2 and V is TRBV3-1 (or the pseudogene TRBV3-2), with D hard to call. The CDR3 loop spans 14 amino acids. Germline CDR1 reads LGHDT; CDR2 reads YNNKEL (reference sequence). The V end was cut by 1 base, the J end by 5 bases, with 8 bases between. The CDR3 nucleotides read TGTGCCAGCAGCCAAGTTCGGTCGACCGGGGAGCTGTTTTTT. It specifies CASSQVRSTGELFF.

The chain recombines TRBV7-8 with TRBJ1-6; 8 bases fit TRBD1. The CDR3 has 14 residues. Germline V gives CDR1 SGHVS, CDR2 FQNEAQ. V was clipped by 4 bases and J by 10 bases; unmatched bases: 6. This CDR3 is CASSSRTGHSPLHF. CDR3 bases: TGTGCCAGCAGCTCCCGGACAGGGCACTCACCCCTCCACTTT.

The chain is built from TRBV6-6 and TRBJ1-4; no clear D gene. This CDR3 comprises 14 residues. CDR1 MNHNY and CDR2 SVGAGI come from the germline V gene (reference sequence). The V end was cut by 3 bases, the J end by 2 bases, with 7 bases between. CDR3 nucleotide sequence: TGTGCCAGCAGTTATCGACGGACTAATGAAAAACTGTTTTTT. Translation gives CASSYRRTNEKLFF.

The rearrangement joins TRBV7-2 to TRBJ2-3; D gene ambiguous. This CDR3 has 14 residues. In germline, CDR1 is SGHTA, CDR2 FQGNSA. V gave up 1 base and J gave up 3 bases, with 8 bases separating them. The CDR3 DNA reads TGTGCCAGCAGCTTAGGGCTGCGAACAGATACGCAGTATTTT. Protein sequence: CASSLGLRTDTQYF.

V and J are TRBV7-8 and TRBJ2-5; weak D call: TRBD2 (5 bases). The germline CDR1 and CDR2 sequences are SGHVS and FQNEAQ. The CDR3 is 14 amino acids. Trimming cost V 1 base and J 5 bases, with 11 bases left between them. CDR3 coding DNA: TGTGCCAGCAGCTTAGTGCTAGCTTTGGAGACCCAGTACTTC. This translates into CASSLVLALETQYF.

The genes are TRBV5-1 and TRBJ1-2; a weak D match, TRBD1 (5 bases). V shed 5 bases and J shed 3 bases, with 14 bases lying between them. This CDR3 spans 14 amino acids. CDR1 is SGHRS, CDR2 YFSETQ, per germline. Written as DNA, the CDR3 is TGCGCCAGCAGGGCCGGGACTTACGACTATGGCTACACCTTC. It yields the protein CASRAGTYDYGYTF.

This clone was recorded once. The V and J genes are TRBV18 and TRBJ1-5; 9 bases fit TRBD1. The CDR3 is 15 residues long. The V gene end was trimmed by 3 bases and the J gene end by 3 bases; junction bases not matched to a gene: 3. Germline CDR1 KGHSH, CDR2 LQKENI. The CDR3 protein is CASSPGTGNNQPQHF. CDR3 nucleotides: TGTGCCAGCTCACCCGGGACAGGGAACAATCAGCCCCAGCATTTT.

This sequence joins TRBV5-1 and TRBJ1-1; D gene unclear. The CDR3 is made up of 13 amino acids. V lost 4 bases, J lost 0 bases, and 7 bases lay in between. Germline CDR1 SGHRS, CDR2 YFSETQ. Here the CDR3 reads CASSVLMNTEAFF. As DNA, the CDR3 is TGCGCCAGCAGCGTGCTCATGAACACTGAAGCTTTCTTT. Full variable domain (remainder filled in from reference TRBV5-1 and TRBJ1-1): KAGVTQTPRYLIKTRGQQVTLSCSPISGHRSVSWYQQTPGQGLQFLFEYFSETQRNKGNFPGRFSGRQFSNSRSEMNVSTLELGDSALYLCASSVLMNTEAFFGQGTRLTVV.

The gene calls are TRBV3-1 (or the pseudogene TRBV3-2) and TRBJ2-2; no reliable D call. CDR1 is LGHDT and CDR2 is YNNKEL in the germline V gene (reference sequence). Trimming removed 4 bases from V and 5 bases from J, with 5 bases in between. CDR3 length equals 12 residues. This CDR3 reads CASSRGTGELFF. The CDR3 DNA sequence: TGTGCCAGCAGCCGGGGAACCGGGGAGCTGTTTTTT.

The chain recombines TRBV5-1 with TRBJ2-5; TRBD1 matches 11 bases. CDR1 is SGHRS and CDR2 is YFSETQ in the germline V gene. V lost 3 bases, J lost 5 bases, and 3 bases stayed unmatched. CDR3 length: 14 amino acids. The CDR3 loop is CASSWTGGGETQYF. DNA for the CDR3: TGCGCCAGCAGCTGGACAGGGGGCGGGGAGACCCAGTACTTC.

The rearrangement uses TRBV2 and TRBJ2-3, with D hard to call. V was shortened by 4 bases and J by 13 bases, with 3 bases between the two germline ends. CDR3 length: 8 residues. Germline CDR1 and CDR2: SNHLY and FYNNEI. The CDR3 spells CASSVEYF. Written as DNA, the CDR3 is TGTGCCAGCAGTGTAGAGTATTTT.

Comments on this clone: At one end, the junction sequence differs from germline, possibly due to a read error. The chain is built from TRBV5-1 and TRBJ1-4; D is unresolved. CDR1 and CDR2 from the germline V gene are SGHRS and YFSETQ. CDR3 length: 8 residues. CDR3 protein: CASSLAPF. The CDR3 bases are TGCGCCAGCAGCTTGGCCCCCTTT.

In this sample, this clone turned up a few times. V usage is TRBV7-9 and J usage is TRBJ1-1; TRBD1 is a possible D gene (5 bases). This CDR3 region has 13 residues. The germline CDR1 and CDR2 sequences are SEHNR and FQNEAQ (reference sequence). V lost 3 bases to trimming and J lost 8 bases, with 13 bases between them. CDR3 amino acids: CASSFAGSDEAFF. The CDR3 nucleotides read TGTGCCAGCAGCTTTGCAGGGTCCGACGAAGCTTTCTTT.

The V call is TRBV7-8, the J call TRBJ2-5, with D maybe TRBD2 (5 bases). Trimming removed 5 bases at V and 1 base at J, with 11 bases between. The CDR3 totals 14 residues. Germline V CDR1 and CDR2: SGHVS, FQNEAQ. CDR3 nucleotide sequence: TGTGCCAGCAGCCGGCGGACTGTCCAAGAGACCCAGTACTTC. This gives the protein CASSRRTVQETQYF. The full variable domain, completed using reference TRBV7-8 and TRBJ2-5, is GAGVSQSPRYKVAKRGQDVALRCDPISGHVSLFWYQQALGQGPEFLTYFQNEAQLDKSGLPSDRFFAERPEGSVSTLKIQRTQQEDSAVYLCASSRRTVQETQYFGPGTRLLVL.

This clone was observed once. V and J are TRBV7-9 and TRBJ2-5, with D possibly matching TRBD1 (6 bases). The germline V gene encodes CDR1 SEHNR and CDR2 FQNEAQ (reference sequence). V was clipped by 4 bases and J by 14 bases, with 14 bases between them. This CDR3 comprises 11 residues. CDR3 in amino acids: CASSSGQSPYF. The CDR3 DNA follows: TGTGCCAGCAGCTCAGGACAGTCCCCTTACTTC.

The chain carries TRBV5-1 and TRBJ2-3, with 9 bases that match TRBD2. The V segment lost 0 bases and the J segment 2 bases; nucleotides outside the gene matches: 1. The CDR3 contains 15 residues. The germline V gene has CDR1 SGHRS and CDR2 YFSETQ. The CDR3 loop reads CASSLGLADTDTQYF. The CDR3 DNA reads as TGCGCCAGCAGCTTGGGACTAGCGGACACAGATACGCAGTATTTT.

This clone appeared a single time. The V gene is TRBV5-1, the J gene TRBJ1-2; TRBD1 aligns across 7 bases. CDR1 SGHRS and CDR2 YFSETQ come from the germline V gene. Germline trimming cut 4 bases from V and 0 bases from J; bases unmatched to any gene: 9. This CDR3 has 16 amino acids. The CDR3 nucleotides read TGCGCCAGCAGCCTTATCACAGGGGACTCTAACTATGGCTACACCTTC. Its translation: CASSLITGDSNYGYTF.

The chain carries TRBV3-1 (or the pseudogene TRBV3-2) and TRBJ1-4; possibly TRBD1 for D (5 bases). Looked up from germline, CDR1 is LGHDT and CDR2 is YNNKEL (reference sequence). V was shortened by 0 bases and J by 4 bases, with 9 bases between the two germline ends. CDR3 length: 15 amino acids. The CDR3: CASSQDWGVNEKLFF. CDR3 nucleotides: TGTGCCAGCAGCCAAGATTGGGGGGTTAATGAAAAACTGTTTTTT.

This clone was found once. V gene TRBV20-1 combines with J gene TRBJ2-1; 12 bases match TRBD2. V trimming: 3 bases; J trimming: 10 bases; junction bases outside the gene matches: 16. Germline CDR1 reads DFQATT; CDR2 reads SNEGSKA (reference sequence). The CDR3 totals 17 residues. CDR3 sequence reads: CSASLTSGGLGGKEQFF. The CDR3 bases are TGCAGTGCTAGTTTGACTAGCGGGGGCCTGGGGGGAAAGGAGCAGTTCTTC.

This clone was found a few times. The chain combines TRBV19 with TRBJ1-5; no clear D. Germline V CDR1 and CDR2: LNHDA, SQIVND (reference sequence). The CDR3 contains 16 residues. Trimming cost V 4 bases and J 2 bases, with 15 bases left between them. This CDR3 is CASSTHRSAGNQPQHF. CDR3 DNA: TGTGCCAGTAGTACTCATCGGAGCGCCGGCAATCAGCCCCAGCATTTT.

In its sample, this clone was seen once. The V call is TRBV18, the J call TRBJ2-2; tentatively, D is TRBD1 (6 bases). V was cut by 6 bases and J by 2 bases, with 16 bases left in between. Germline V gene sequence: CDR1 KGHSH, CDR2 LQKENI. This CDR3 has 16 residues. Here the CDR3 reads CASSPFRRGNTGELFF. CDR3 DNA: TGTGCCAGCTCCCCTTTCCGCAGGGGCAACACCGGGGAGCTGTTTTTT.

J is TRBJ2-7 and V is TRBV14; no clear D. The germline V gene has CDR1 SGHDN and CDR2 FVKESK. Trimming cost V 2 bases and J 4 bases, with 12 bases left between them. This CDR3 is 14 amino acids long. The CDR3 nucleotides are TGTGCCAGCAGCCAATCGCCCAGGTCTTACGAGCAGTACGTC. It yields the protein CASSQSPRSYEQYV.

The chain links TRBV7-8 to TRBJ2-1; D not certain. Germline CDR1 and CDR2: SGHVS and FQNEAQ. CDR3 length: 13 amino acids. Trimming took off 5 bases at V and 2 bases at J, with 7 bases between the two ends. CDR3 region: CASSLPPYNEQFF. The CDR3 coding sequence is TGTGCCAGCAGCCTCCCCCCCTACAATGAGCAGTTCTTC.

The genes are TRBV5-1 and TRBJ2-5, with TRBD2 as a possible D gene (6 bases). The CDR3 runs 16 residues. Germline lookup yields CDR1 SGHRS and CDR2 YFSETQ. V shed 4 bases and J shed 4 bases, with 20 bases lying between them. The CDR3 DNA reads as TGCGCCAGCAGCATAACAGGAGGGGTTCCCTCAGAGACCCAGTACTTC. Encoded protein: CASSITGGVPSETQYF.

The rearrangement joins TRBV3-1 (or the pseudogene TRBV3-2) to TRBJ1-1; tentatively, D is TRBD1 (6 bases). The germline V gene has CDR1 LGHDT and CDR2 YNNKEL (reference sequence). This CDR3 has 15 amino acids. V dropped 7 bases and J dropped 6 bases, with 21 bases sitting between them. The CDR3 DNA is TGTGCCAGCACCCACAAGGCTCAGGGGTCGGCTGAAGCTTTCTTT. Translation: CASTHKAQGSAEAFF.

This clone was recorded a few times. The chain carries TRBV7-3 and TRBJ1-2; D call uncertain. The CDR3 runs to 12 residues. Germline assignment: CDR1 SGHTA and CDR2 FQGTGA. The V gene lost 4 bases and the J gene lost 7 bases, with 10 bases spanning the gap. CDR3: CASSSGGAGYTF. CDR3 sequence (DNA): TGTGCCAGCAGCTCGGGAGGAGCTGGCTACACCTTC.